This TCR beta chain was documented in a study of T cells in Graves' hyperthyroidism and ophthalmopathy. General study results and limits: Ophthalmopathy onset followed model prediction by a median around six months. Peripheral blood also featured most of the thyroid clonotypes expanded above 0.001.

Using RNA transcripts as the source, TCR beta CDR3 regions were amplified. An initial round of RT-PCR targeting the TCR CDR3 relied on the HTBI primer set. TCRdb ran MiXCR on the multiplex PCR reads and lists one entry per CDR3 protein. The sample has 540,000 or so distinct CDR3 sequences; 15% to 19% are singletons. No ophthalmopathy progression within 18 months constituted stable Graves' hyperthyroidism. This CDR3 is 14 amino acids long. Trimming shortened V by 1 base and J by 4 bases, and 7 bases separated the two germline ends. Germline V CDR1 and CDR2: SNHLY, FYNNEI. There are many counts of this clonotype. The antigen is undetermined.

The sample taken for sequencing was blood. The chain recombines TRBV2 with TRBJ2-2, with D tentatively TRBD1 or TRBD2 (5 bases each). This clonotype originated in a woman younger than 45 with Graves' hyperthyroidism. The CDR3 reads CASSEGGTTGELFF. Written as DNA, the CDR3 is TGTGCCAGCAGTGAAGGAGGGACCACCGGGGAGCTGTTTTTT.